This T cell receptor beta chain was sequenced for a study of CD8 T cells in ankylosing spondylitis. General study points: Disease-linked clones were reportedly significantly enriched in matched ankylosing spondylitis synovial fluid.

MiXCR was run by TCRdb on the 5' RACE reads, yielding one entry per CDR3 protein. The sample holds roughly 120,000 distinct CDR3 sequences, around 13% seen once. Regarding this clonotype: As yet, its antigen is unknown.

CDR1 and CDR2 (germline): SGDLS, YYNGEE. CDR3 length equals 13 residues. Trimming removed 4 bases from V and 14 bases from J, with 16 bases in between. The chain couples TRBV9 to TRBJ1-6; weak D call: TRBD1 (5 bases). The source material was blood, either unsorted or a sorted T cell fraction (not recorded which). The source is a female donor with ankylosing spondylitis or in good health (not recorded which). CDR3 residues: CASSPEPGSALHF. For the CDR3, the DNA is TGTGCCAGCAGCCCAGAGCCAGGGTCAGCCCTCCACTTT.